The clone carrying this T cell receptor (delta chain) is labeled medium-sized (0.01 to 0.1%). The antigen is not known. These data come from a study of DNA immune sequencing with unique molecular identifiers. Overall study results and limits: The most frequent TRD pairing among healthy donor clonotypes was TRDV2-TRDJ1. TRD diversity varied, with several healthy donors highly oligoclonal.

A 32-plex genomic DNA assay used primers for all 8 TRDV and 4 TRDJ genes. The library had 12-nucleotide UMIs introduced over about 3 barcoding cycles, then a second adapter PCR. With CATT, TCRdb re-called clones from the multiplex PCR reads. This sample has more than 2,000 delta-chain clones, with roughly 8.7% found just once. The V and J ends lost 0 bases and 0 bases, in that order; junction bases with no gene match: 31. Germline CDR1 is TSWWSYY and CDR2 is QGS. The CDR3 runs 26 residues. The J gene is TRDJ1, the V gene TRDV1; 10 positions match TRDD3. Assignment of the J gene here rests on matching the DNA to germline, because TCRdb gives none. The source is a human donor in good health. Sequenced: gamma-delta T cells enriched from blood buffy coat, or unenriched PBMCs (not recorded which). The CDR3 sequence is CALGELGFLQSLTGGSSSLYTDKLIF. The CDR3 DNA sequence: TGTGCTCTTGGGGAACTGGGGTTCCTACAGTCCTTAACTGGGGGATCTTCTTCTTTGTACACCGATAAACTCATCTTT.